The subject of this entry is one TCR beta chain. This clone was observed a handful of times. Its antigen specificity is not known. Base qualities are not recorded, but no much larger clone differs from it by a single base. This record comes from a study of blood T cell repertoires in COVID-19 (dated by TCRdb to between 2020 and 2021). Looking at the study overall: The collaborator samples originated in the United States, Italy and Spain and spanned the acute and convalescent phases of COVID-19. The prospective study material was composed of cDNA or gDNA derived from T cells, B-cell-depleted T cells, or PBMCs. Deeply sampled blood TCRbeta repertoires from subjects exposed to, actively infected with, or recovered from COVID-19 were included in the dataset. The samples were drawn from two sources: the first 160 participants of the ongoing ImmuneRACE study, and 1,200 or so subjects contributed by 6 global collaborators. The repertoires were released in a freely available public database intended as a resource for research on the immune response to SARS-CoV-2. Sample metadata almost always included a de-identified subject ID, COVID-19 status, age in years and sex. Where HLA class I and class II types were available, the types were taken from metadata supplied by the sample provider, not from assay-based typing.

What the work shows at the level of the full study, not this receptor alone: The quantity of clinical and demographic metadata differed by source and by participant and was supplied without curation.

The collaborating institutions used their own protocols to collect whole blood in K2EDTA tubes. For TCRbeta analysis, collaborators shipped samples in one of three forms: frozen whole blood, isolated PBMCs, or DNA extracted from either of those sample types. TCRbeta CDR3 regions were amplified from genomic DNA by means of the immunoSEQ Assay, a bias-controlled multiplex PCR. Concerning the study's data processing: Nucleated cell counts per sample were estimated from amplification of reference gene primers within the assay. Sequence reads were collapsed and filtered to measure the absolute abundance of every unique TCRbeta CDR3 rearrangement. For each sample, productive Simpson clonality was calculated as the square root of Simpson's diversity index over productive rearrangements. Here the immuneACCESS table is served through TCRdb, limited to in-frame sequences with V and J called. Missing clones are a known gap in these copies; in checked studies unresolved V genes cover under half, and the rest lacks a known reason. Clone size and the V and J calls come from that table; the DNA yielded D and trimming. This sample holds 150,000 to 200,000 clones; just over 85% were observed only once. Around 8.6% of the sample comes from the top ten.

CDR1 MDHEN and CDR2 SYDVKM were looked up in the germline V gene. The CDR3 holds 12 amino acids from the cysteine to the phenylalanine. CDR3 DNA is the only sequence kept; it has 36 bases, read in frame from the first base. V loses 1 base of germline sequence and J loses 7 bases, and the interval between the two ends is 7 bases. Sequenced sample: peripheral blood. This TCR was sampled from a man in his fifties or sixties with active or convalescent COVID-19. Recombination connected TRBV28 to TRBJ1-2, with TRBD1 perhaps the D gene, on 6 matching bases. The CDR3 sequence is CASSLYRVGYTF. The DNA sequence is TGTGCCAGCAGTTTATACAGGGTTGGCTACACCTTC.